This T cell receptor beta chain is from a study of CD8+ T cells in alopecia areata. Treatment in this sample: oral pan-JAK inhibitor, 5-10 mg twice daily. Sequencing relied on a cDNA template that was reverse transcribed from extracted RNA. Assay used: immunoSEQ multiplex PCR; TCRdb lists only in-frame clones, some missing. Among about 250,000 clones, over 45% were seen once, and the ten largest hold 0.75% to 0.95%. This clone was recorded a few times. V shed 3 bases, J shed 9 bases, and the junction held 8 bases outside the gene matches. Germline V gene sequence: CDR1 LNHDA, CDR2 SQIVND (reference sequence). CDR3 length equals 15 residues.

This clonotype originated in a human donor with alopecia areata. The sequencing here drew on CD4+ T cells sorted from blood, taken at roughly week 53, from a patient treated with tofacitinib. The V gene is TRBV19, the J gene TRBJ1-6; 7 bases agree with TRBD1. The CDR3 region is CASSIPRQGGSPLHF. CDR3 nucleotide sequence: TGTGCCAGTAGTATCCCTCGACAGGGAGGTTCACCCCTCCACTTT.